One sample yielded the 14 T cell receptor beta chains listed below, sequenced in a study of T cell repertoires in cytomegalovirus infection. Their antigens remain unidentified. TCRdb processed the reads anew with MiXCR; each CDR3 protein has one entry. The sample lists approximately 770,000 distinct CDR3 sequences, just under 30% occurring once. The sequences come from cultured CD8+ T cells from PBMCs, collected from culture after CMV antigen stimulation. These receptors were taken from a human donor in good health (CMV status not recorded). Some clones in this sample may be carry-over from other donors' samples.

This clonotype was observed at least ten times. The chain recombines TRBV7-6 with TRBJ1-6; D remains unclear. CDR1 is SGHVS and CDR2 is FNYEAQ in the germline V gene. The V end lost 5 bases, the J end lost 0 bases, and 14 bases lay between the germline ends. The CDR3 is 17 amino acids. CDR3 bases: TGTGCCAGCAGCCCAGAGGTTGGGAGCTCCTATAATTCACCCCTCCACTTT. This codes for CASSPEVGSSYNSPLHF.

Only a few counts were recorded for this clonotype. The CDR3 is CASSMGWTEAFF. DNA for the CDR3: TGTGCCAGTAGTATGGGTTGGACTGAAGCTTTCTTT. V usage is TRBV19 and J usage is TRBJ1-1; D remains ambiguous. Trimming shortened V by 3 bases and J by 5 bases, and 7 bases separated the two germline ends. The germline gives CDR1 LNHDA, CDR2 SQIVND (reference sequence). CDR3 size: 12 residues. The whole variable domain, filled in from reference TRBV19 and TRBJ1-1, reads DGGITQSPKYLFRKEGQNVTLSCEQNLNHDAMYWYRQDPGQGLRLIYYSQIVNDFQKGDIAEGYSVSREKKESFPLTVTSAQKNPTAFYLCASSMGWTEAFFGQGTRLTVV.

This clonotype was seen repeatedly, ten times or more. The chain has TRBV7-6 and TRBJ2-7; no firm D call. Germline assignment: CDR1 SGHVS and CDR2 FNYEAQ. The V gene lost 1 base and the J gene lost 3 bases, with 7 bases spanning the gap. The CDR3 is made up of 13 amino acids. The CDR3, as DNA: TGTGCCAGCAGCTTAGGGGGAAACTACGAGCAGTACGTC. The encoded protein is CASSLGGNYEQYV.

This clonotype was detected a few times. The V and J genes are TRBV7-8 and TRBJ2-7; TRBD1 matches 12 bases. Per germline, CDR1 SGHVS and CDR2 FQNEAQ. The CDR3 consists of 15 residues. V was clipped by 4 bases and J by 6 bases; unmatched bases: 7. The CDR3 is CASSYSGTGGFEQYV. Here the CDR3 DNA reads TGTGCCAGCAGCTATAGTGGGACAGGGGGCTTCGAGCAGTACGTC.

As for this clonotype: Given a much more abundant clone one base away, this may be a read error. The V gene is TRBV7-2, the J gene TRBJ2-1, with D possibly TRBD1 on 6 matching bases. This CDR3 has 16 residues. V was pared by 2 bases and J by 7 bases, with 18 bases between. CDR1 SGHTA and CDR2 FQGNSA come from the germline V gene. The CDR3 protein is CASSLNLGAAANEQFF. The CDR3 nucleotides are TGTGCCAGCAGCTTAAATTTGGGGGCGGCGGCGAATGAGCAGTTCTTC.

This clonotype occurred a few times. The chain couples TRBV7-8 to TRBJ1-2, with TRBD1 as a possible D gene (6 bases). Trimming left V 1 base short and J 8 bases short, with 14 bases between. Per germline, CDR1 SGHVS and CDR2 FQNEAQ. The CDR3 has 14 amino acids. In DNA form, the CDR3 reads TGTGCCAGCAGCTTAGGAGGACAGTACTTGGGCTACACCTTC. The encoded protein is CASSLGGQYLGYTF. The full variable domain, with the rest looked up from reference TRBV7-8 and TRBJ1-2, is GAGVSQSPRYKVAKRGQDVALRCDPISGHVSLFWYQQALGQGPEFLTYFQNEAQLDKSGLPSDRFFAERPEGSVSTLKIQRTQQEDSAVYLCASSLGGQYLGYTFGSGTRLTVV.

This clonotype was found many times. This chain links TRBV7-6 with TRBJ1-5; 7 positions agree with TRBD1. V was clipped by 4 bases and J by 2 bases; unmatched bases: 2. The CDR3 contains 14 residues. Per the germline V gene, CDR1 is SGHVS and CDR2 is FNYEAQ. The CDR3 sequence is CASSSTGGNQPQHF. CDR3 bases: TGTGCCAGCAGCTCCACAGGGGGCAATCAGCCCCAGCATTTT.

The rearrangement joins TRBV27 to TRBJ2-7; D possibly matches TRBD1 or TRBD2 (5 bases each). The CDR3 is 15 amino acids. The germline CDR1 and CDR2 sequences are MNHEY and SMNVEV (reference sequence). V lost 5 bases and J lost 3, with 17 bases in between. The CDR3 spells CASSHLRDGGYEQYF. CDR3 sequence (DNA): TGTGCCAGCAGTCACCTAAGGGACGGAGGCTACGAGCAGTACTTC.

The CDR3 sequence is CASSQGPSYNEQFF. CDR3 in DNA: TGTGCCAGCAGCCAGGGACCCTCCTACAATGAGCAGTTCTTC. V gene TRBV7-3 combines with J gene TRBJ2-1; D assignment may be TRBD1 or TRBD2 (5 bases each). Trimming shortened V by 5 bases and J by 0 bases, and 8 bases separated the two germline ends. The CDR3 is 14 residues long. CDR1 is SGHTA and CDR2 is FQGTGA in the germline V gene.

This clonotype was seen many times. This chain joins TRBV15 and TRBJ2-6; 8 nucleotides agree with TRBD2. The CDR3 extends over 20 amino acids. J lost 2 bases, V lost 0 bases, and 12 bases had no gene match. Germline CDR1 and CDR2: LNHNV and YYDKDF (reference sequence). CDR3 region: CATSRDGGVAGQPGANVLTF. CDR3 bases: TGTGCCACCAGCAGAGATGGGGGGGTAGCGGGGCAACCTGGGGCCAACGTCCTGACTTTC.

This clonotype was detected many times. CDR3 protein: CASSLAGVSGNTIYF. The CDR3 DNA follows: TGTGCCAGCAGCTTAGCGGGGGTCTCTGGAAACACCATATATTTT. This chain links TRBV7-8 with TRBJ1-3, with D possibly being TRBD1 (5 bases). The CDR3 is 15 residues long. The germline gives CDR1 SGHVS, CDR2 FQNEAQ. V lost 0 bases and J 0 bases, leaving 6 bases between the germline ends.

This clonotype was observed at least ten times. The rearrangement joins TRBV7-2 to TRBJ2-1; 10 bases agree with TRBD2. This CDR3 is 18 amino acids long. J gave up 0 bases and V 6 bases, and 11 bases lay outside the gene matches. Germline CDR1 and CDR2: SGHTA and FQGNSA. CDR3 loop: CASRGGAGGRGSYNEQFF. The CDR3 coding sequence is TGTGCCAGCAGGGGGGGAGCGGGGGGGCGGGGCTCCTACAATGAGCAGTTCTTC. Complete variable domain (other parts from reference TRBV7-2 and TRBJ2-1): GAGVSQSPSNKVTEKGKDVELRCDPISGHTALYWYRQSLGQGLEFLIYFQGNSAPDKSGLPSDRFSAERTGGSVSTLTIQRTQQEDSAVYLCASRGGAGGRGSYNEQFFGPGTRLTVL.

The chain couples TRBV5-6 to TRBJ2-7; D gene uncertain. This CDR3 is 12 amino acids long. Trimming removed 4 bases at V and 5 bases at J, with 10 bases between. Germline CDR1 reads SGHDT; CDR2 reads YYEEEE. CDR3 DNA sequence: TGTGCCAGCAGCCGGACCGCTCACGAGCAGTACTTC. Its translation: CASSRTAHEQYF.

In this sample, this clonotype turned up many times. The CDR3 nucleotides read TGTGCCAGCAGCCCCCCGGAGGGGCGCATAGGGGAGACCCAGTACTTC. Protein product: CASSPPEGRIGETQYF. The V call is TRBV7-6, the J call TRBJ2-5; D might be TRBD2 (6 bases). CDR1 SGHVS and CDR2 FNYEAQ come from the germline V gene. The CDR3 spans 16 residues. V was pared by 5 bases and J by 5 bases, with 21 bases between.